The next 13 T cell receptor beta chains were all read from a single sample in a study of tumor-infiltrating lymphocytes in primary liver carcinoma. Extraction of RNA together with DNA used roughly 19-31 mg of unsorted bulk tissue. The authors made TCR beta cDNA from 450 to 600 ng total RNA with a constant-region primer. Libraries of TCR beta came from three nested multiplex PCR rounds with slightly modified ARM-PCR. The two initial PCR rounds, about 9 cycles each, used TRBV1-TRBV30 forward and C-beta reverse primers. TCRdb passed the multiplex PCR reads through MiXCR, listing each CDR3 protein once. The sample has about 78,000 distinct CDR3 sequences; over 60% are singletons. Sequenced input: liver tumor tissue from sampling region 4. The subset was: tumor region T4, right-lateral pole. The source of these receptors is a man aged 35-49 years with primary liver carcinoma and hepatitis B virus infection.

This clonotype was observed at least ten times. The chain uses TRBV29-1 and TRBJ1-2, with a possible D match to TRBD1 (6 bases). CDR3 length: 15 residues. Germline V CDR1 and CDR2: SQVTM, ANQGSEA. Trimming pared 1 base from V and 3 bases from J, leaving 15 bases between. CDR3 DNA sequence: TGCAGCGTTGAAGGGGAAGGGGGGGGCGACTATGGCTACACCTTC. Protein product: CSVEGEGGGDYGYTF.

This clonotype appeared many times. The rearrangement links TRBV19 to TRBJ2-7, with D tentatively TRBD2 (5 bases). Germline lookup yields CDR1 LNHDA and CDR2 SQIVND (reference sequence). Trimming left V 5 bases short and J 2 bases short, with 10 bases between. This CDR3 spans 13 amino acids. The CDR3 loop reads CASSVTRAYEQYF. CDR3 coding DNA: TGTGCCAGTAGTGTGACGCGGGCCTACGAGCAGTACTTC. The complete variable domain, with remaining parts taken from reference TRBV19 and TRBJ2-7, reads DGGITQSPKYLFRKEGQNVTLSCEQNLNHDAMYWYRQDPGQGLRLIYYSQIVNDFQKGDIAEGYSVSREKKESFPLTVTSAQKNPTAFYLCASSVTRAYEQYFGPGTRLTVT.

The table lists this clonotype with a count of one. The chain has TRBV6-6 and TRBJ2-2; TRBD1 might be the D (5 bases). Trimming cost V 9 bases and J 2 bases, with 13 bases left between them. Per the germline V gene, CDR1 is MNHNY and CDR2 is SVGAGI (reference sequence). This CDR3 is 14 amino acids long. This CDR3 reads CASRGRTNTGELFF. The CDR3 DNA reads TGTGCCAGTCGAGGACGGACAAACACCGGGGAGCTGTTTTTT.

Remarks on this clonotype: One base away lies a much larger clone, so this may be a sequencing read error. The V and J genes are TRBV24-1 and TRBJ2-5; 8 bases agree with TRBD1. Germline CDR1 is KGHDR and CDR2 is SFDVKD. CDR3 length: 16 residues. Trimming removed 11 bases from V and 3 bases from J; junction bases left unmatched: 16. The DNA for the CDR3 is TGTGCCATCCAACTATCGGGGACAGGCCTCGAAGAGACCCAGTACTTC. It yields the protein CAIQLSGTGLEETQYF.

As for this clonotype: The junction does not match germline at one end; this may be a read error. The chain recombines TRBV11-2 with TRBJ2-3; TRBD1 is a possible D gene (6 bases). Germline V gene data show CDR1 as SGHAT and CDR2 as FQNNGV. The CDR3 sequence is 14 residues long. The CDR3 coding sequence is TGTGCCAACAACTTATCCAGGGGATCAGATACACAGTATTTT. Translation gives CANNLSRGSDTQYF.

Comments on this clonotype: Since a much larger clone is just one base distant, this may be a read error. This rearrangement joins TRBV6-2 or TRBV6-3 to TRBJ2-7; 11 bases align to TRBD2. The CDR3 is 15 residues long. Per germline, CDR1 MNHEY and CDR2 SVGEGT. The CDR3 loop reads CASSYTSGSSYEQCF. DNA of the CDR3: TGTGCCAGCAGTTACACTAGCGGGAGCTCCTACGAGCAGTGCTTC.

This clonotype was observed at least ten times. This chain joins TRBV10-2 and TRBJ2-7; D may be TRBD1 (5 bases). Germline values: CDR1 WSHSY, CDR2 SAAADI. Trimming cost V 6 bases and J 1 base, with 7 bases left between them. The CDR3 runs to 12 residues. CDR3 protein: CASRSGSYEQYF. CDR3 DNA: TGCGCCAGCAGGTCAGGGTCCTACGAGCAGTACTTC.

Concerning this clonotype: The conserved phenylalanine or tryptophan is not found at the CDR3 terminus, so this likely reflects a read error. The chain links TRBV10-1 to TRBJ2-3, with 7 bases lining up with TRBD2. In germline, CDR1 is WNHNN, CDR2 SYGVQD (reference sequence). There are 15 residues in the CDR3. CDR3: CTSSAAGLHTDTQYL. The CDR3 bases are TGCACCAGCAGTGCAGCGGGACTCCACACAGATACGCAGTATTTG.

This clonotype was detected ten times or more. The chain has TRBV5-1 and TRBJ2-3; D is perhaps TRBD1 (7 bases). The V end was cut by 4 bases, the J end by 2 bases, with 14 bases between. The CDR3 is 15 residues long. Germline CDR1 SGHRS, CDR2 YFSETQ. CDR3 residues: CASSPGDSLTDTQYF. The CDR3 coding sequence is TGCGCCAGCAGCCCGGGGGACAGCCTCACAGATACGCAGTATTTT.

The chain combines TRBV4-2 with TRBJ2-5, with TRBD2 matching 14 bases. CDR1 and CDR2 from the germline V gene are LGHNA and YNFKEQ. Trimming removed 7 bases from V and 3 bases from J; junction bases left unmatched: 7. The CDR3 runs 16 residues. Here the CDR3 reads CASIEGTSGGEETQYF. CDR3 nucleotide sequence: TGTGCCAGCATAGAGGGGACTAGCGGGGGAGAAGAGACCCAGTACTTC.

In regard to this clonotype: In this CDR3 the conserved last residue, phenylalanine or tryptophan, is missing, so a read error is likely. The rearrangement links TRBV5-4 to TRBJ1-1; a weak D match, TRBD1 (5 bases). Germline-derived CDR1 and CDR2 are SGHNT and YYREEE (reference sequence). V shed 0 bases and J shed 4 bases, with 13 bases lying between them. The CDR3 is made up of 15 amino acids. CDR3 sequence: CASSLELGGSTEAFL. In DNA, the CDR3 is TGTGCCAGCAGCTTGGAACTGGGGGGGAGCACTGAAGCTTTCTTG.

V gene TRBV20-1 combines with J gene TRBJ2-7, with 8 bases fitting TRBD1. V lost 6 bases, J lost 2 bases, and 6 bases stayed unmatched. Germline loops: CDR1 DFQATT, CDR2 SNEGSKA (reference sequence). The CDR3 loop spans 13 amino acids. For the CDR3, the DNA is TGCAGTGCCAACAGGGGGGCCCCCTACGAGCAGTACTTC. It specifies CSANRGAPYEQYF.

On this clonotype: Relative to the germline gene, one junction end is altered; a read error may explain this. CDR3 loop: CTSSEWVSYEQYF. CDR3 coding DNA: TGTACCAGCAGTGAATGGGTTTCATACGAGCAGTACTTC. The chain combines TRBV6-1 with TRBJ2-7, with D unclear. The CDR3 loop spans 13 amino acids. Germline V lookup: CDR1 MNHNS, CDR2 SASEGT.